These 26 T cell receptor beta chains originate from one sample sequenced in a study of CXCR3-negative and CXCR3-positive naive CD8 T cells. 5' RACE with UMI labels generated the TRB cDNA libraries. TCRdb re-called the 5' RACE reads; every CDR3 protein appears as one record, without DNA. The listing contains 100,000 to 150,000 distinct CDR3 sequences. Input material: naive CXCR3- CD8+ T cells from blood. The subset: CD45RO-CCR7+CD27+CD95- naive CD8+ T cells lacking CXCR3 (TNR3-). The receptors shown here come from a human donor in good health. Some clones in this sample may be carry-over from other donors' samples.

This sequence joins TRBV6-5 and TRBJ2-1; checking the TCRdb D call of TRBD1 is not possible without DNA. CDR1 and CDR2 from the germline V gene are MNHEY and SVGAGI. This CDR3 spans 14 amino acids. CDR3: CASSPGQGLHEQFF.

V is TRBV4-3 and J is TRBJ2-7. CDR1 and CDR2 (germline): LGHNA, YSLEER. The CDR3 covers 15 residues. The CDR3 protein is CASSQDWAGPYEQYF.

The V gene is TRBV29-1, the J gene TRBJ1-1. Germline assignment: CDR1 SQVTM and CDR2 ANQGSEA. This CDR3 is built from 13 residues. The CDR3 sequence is CSVATDLNTEAFF.

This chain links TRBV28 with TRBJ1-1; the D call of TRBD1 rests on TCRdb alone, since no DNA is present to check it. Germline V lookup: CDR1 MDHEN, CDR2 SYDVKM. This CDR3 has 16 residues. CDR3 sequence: CASSRPGTGANTEAFF.

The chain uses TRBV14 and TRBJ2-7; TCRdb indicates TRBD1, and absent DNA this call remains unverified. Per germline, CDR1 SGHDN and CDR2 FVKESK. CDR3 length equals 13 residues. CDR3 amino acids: CASSHRVTYEQYF. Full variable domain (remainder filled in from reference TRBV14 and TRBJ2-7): EAGVTQFPSHSVIEKGQTVTLRCDPISGHDNLYWYRRVMGKEIKFLLHFVKESKQDESGMPNNRFLAERTGGTYSTLKVQPAELEDSGVYFCASSHRVTYEQYFGPGTRLTVT.

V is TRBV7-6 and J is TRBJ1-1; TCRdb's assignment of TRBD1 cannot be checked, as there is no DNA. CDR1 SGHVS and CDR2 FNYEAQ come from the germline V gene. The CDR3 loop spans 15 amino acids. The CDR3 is CASSLVQGQGTEAFF.

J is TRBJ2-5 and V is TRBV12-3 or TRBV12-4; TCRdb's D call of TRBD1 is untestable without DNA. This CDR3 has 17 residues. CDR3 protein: CASSSRGLGVDQETQYF.

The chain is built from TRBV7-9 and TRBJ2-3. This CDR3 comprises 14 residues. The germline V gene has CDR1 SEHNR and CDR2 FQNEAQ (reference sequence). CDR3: CASSLERSTDTQYF.

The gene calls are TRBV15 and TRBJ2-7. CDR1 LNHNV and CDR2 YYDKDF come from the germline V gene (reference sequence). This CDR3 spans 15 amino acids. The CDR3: CATSREFSNSYEQYF.

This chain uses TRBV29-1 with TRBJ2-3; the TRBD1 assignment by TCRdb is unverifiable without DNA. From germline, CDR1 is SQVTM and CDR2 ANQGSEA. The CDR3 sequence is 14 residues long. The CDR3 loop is CSVEGTGNSDTQYF.

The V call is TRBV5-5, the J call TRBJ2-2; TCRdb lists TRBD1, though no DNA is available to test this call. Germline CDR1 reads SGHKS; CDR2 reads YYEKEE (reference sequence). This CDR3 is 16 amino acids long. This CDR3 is CASSARTGLLTGELFF.

The CDR3 reads CASSQRRMGAGELFF. This chain connects TRBV4-3 to TRBJ2-2; lacking DNA, the TRBD2 call made by TCRdb goes unchecked. In germline, CDR1 is LGHNA, CDR2 YSLEER. CDR3 size: 15 residues.

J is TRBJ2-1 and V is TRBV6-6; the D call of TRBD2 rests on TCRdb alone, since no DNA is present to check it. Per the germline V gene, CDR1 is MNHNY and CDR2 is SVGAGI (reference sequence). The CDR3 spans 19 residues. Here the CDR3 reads CASSLLPALGLAGYNEQFF.

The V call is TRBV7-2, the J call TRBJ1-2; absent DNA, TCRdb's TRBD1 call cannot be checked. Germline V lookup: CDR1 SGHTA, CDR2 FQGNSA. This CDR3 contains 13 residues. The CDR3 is CASSLVKGTGYTF.

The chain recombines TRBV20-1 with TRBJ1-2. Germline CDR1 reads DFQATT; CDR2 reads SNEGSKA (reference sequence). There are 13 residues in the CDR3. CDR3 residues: CSAEPNSNYGYTF.

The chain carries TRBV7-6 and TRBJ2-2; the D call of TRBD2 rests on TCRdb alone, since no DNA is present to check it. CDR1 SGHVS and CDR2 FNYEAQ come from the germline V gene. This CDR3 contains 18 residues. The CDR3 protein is CASSLEAVSLAGPGELFF.

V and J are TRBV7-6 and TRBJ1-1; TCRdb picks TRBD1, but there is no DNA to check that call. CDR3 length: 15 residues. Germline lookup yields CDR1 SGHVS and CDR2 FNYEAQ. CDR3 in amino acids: CASSLAGGAVTEAFF.

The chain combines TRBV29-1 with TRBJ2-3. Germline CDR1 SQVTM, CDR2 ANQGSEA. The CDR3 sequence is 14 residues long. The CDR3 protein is CSVEGYTSTDTQYF.

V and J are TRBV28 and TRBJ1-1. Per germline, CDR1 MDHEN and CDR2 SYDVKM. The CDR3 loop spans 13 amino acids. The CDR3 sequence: CASSFEGDTEAFF.

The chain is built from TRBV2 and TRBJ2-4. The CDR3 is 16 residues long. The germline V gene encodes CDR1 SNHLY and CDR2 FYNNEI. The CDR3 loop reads CASSDTVSVGRNIQYF. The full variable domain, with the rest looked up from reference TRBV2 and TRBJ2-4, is EPEVTQTPSHQVTQMGQEVILRCVPISNHLYFYWYRQILGQKVEFLVSFYNNEISEKSEIFDDQFSVERPDGSNFTLKIRSTKLEDSAMYFCASSDTVSVGRNIQYFGAGTRLSVL.

The CDR3 loop reads CSVWAQGNTEAFF. The chain combines TRBV29-1 with TRBJ1-1. The CDR3 loop spans 13 amino acids. In germline, CDR1 is SQVTM, CDR2 ANQGSEA.

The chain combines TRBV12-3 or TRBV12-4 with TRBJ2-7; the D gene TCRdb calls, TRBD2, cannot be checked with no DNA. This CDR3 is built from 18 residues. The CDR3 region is CASSLRTSETQSSYEQYF.

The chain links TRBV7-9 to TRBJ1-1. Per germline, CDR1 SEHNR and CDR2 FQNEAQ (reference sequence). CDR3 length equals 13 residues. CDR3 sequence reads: CASSSGQSTEAFF.

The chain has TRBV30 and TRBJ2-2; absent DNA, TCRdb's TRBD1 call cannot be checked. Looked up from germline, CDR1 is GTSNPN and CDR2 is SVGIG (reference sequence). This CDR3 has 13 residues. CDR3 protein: CAWSLRGSGELFF.

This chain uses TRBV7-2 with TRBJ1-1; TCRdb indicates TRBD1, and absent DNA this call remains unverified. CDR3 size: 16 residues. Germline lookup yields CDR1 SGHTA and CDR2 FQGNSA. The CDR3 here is CASSLSLGARGTEAFF.

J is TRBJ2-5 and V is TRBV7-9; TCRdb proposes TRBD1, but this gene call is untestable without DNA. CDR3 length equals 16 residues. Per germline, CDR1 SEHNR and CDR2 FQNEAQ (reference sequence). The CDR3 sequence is CASSPFGQGPSETQYF.